This T cell receptor beta chain was documented in a study of blood T cell repertoires in COVID-19. Germline-derived CDR1 and CDR2 are KGHDR and SFDVKD. J lost 2 bases, V lost 5 bases, and 11 bases had no gene match. The CDR3 has 18 residues. Sequencing used immunoSEQ multiplex PCR; TCRdb keeps in-frame clones, though not all of them. The sample lists about 180,000 clones; about 90% were seen once. The sample taken for sequencing was PBMCs or T cells enriched from blood (not recorded which). The chain couples TRBV24-1 to TRBJ2-4; 10 nucleotides match TRBD1. The clonotype originates from a woman aged 50 to 60 who had recovered from COVID-19. The CDR3 loop reads CATSGNAGTGVSKNIQYF. CDR3 coding DNA: TGTGCCACCAGTGGTAACGCCGGGACAGGGGTTTCCAAAAACATTCAGTACTTC.